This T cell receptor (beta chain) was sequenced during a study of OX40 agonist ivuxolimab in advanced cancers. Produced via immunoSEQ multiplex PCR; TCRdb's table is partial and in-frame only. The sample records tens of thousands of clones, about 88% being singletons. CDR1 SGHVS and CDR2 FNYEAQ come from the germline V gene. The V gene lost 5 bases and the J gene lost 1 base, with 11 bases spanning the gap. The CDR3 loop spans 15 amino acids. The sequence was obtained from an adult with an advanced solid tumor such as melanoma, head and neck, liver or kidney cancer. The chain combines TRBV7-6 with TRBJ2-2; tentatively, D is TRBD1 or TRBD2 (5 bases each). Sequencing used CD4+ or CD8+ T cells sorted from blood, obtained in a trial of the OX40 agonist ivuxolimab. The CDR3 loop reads CASSGTVLNTGELFF. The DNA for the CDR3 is TGTGCCAGCAGCGGGACGGTCCTGAACACCGGGGAGCTGTTTTTT. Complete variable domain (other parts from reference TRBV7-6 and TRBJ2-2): GAGVSQSPRYKVTKRGQDVALRCDPISGHVSLYWYRQALGQGPEFLTYFNYEAQQDKSGLPNDRFSAERPEGSISTLTIQRTEQRDSAMYRCASSGTVLNTGELFFGEGSRLTVL.